The 20 T cell receptor beta chains listed next were all sequenced from one sample in a study of shared clonotypes between healthy human individuals. Measured with immunoSEQ multiplex PCR; TCRdb has only the in-frame clones, and not every one. The sample gives 2 million to 2.5 million clones, roughly 96% of which show up once; 0.1% to 0.15% is in the top ten. Sequenced material: naive CD4+ T cells sorted from blood. This sample's subset: CD45RA+ positively selected. These receptors originate from a man aged 18 to 30 in good health.

With respect to this clone: One end of the junction does not line up with germline, which may come from a read error. V and J are TRBV5-3 and TRBJ2-7; 8 bases are a match to TRBD2. Being an ORF, TRBV5-3 has a function that is uncertain. The CDR3 is made up of 10 amino acids. The CDR3, as DNA: TGTGCCAGAAGCTTAGCGGGAGCTAACTTC. It yields the protein CARSLAGANF.

The chain links TRBV10-2 to TRBJ2-1, with 10 bases aligning to TRBD2. The CDR3 runs to 16 residues. Germline assignment: CDR1 WSHSY and CDR2 SAAADI. The trim removed 6 bases at V and 0 bases at J, leaving 5 bases unmatched. CDR3 DNA: TGCGCCAGCAGAGTAGCGGGGGGAAGCTCCTACAATGAGCAGTTCTTC. Protein: CASRVAGGSSYNEQFF.

V and J are TRBV2 and TRBJ2-5; 8 nucleotides agree with TRBD1. In germline, CDR1 is SNHLY, CDR2 FYNNEI. The length of the CDR3 is 11 residues. The V segment lost 4 bases and the J segment 13 bases; nucleotides outside the gene matches: 5. The CDR3 spells CASSGDRRVYF. DNA for the CDR3: TGTGCCAGCAGTGGGGACAGGAGGGTGTACTTC.

This clone was found once. CDR3 coding DNA: TGTGCCAGCAGGGCGGGCCGACTTTCCACCGGGGAGCTGTTTTTT. Translation: CASRAGRLSTGELFF. The chain has TRBV2 and TRBJ2-2; the D gene is possibly TRBD2 (5 bases). The CDR3 extends over 15 amino acids. Germline-derived CDR1 and CDR2 are SNHLY and FYNNEI. Between the trimmed V and J ends, which lost 6 bases and 4 bases, there was a span of 15 bases.

This chain connects TRBV4-1 to TRBJ2-1; 8 nucleotides agree with TRBD1. V lost 5 bases and J lost 7; bases outside the gene matches: 13. There are 16 residues in the CDR3. Germline V gene sequence: CDR1 MGHRA, CDR2 YSYEKL. The CDR3 DNA is TGCGCCAGCAGCAAAAGGGACTGGACAGGGCATAATGAGCAGTTCTTC. Amino acid sequence: CASSKRDWTGHNEQFF.

This sequence joins TRBV12-5 and TRBJ2-7; D is ambiguous. Per the germline V gene, CDR1 is LGHNT and CDR2 is FRNRAP. Trimming left V 0 bases short and J 3 bases short, with 6 bases between. The CDR3 consists of 13 residues. The CDR3 spells CASGLVQNYEQYF. CDR3 bases: TGTGCTAGTGGTTTGGTACAGAACTACGAGCAGTACTTC.

The CDR3, as DNA: TGCAGCGTTGAACTAAAAGGGGCAGGCGGTCGGTATGGCTACACCTTC. It yields the protein CSVELKGAGGRYGYTF. The V call is TRBV29-1, the J call TRBJ1-2, with D possibly matching TRBD1 (5 bases). CDR1 and CDR2 from the germline V gene are SQVTM and ANQGSEA. The CDR3 spans 16 residues. V lost 2 bases, J lost 5 bases, and 21 bases lay in between.

This clone was detected once. The J gene is TRBJ1-1, the V gene TRBV15; 10 bases align to TRBD1. The CDR3 has 18 residues. The germline CDR1 and CDR2 sequences are LNHNV and YYDKDF (reference sequence). V lost 5 bases to trimming and J lost 3 bases; unmatched junction nucleotides: 15. The CDR3 here is CATSPSWTGGRVDTEAFF. The CDR3 coding sequence is TGTGCCACCAGCCCTTCCTGGACAGGGGGAAGAGTGGACACTGAAGCTTTCTTT.

This chain uses TRBV6-1 with TRBJ2-7; D unresolved. V was trimmed by 1 base and J by 1 base, leaving 8 bases between them. CDR3 length: 14 amino acids. CDR1 is MNHNS and CDR2 is SASEGT in the germline V gene. The CDR3 loop is CASSEDSLSYEQYF. CDR3 in DNA: TGTGCCAGCAGTGAAGACAGCCTTTCCTACGAGCAGTACTTC.

The chain is built from TRBV10-3 and TRBJ2-6; D gene ambiguous. This CDR3 is 13 amino acids long. The V and J ends lost 5 bases and 0 bases respectively, with 2 bases between them. CDR1 and CDR2 from the germline V gene are ENHRY and SYGVKD. The CDR3 here is CAISNSGANVLTF. The CDR3 DNA is TGTGCCATCAGTAACTCTGGGGCCAACGTCCTGACTTTC.

The chain joins TRBV30 to TRBJ2-1; tentatively, D is TRBD2 (5 bases). Germline loops: CDR1 GTSNPN, CDR2 SVGIG (reference sequence). V was clipped by 4 bases and J by 7 bases, with 17 bases between them. The CDR3 consists of 14 residues. CDR3 sequence (DNA): TGTGCCTGGACGCCACAGAGCCGAGGGAATGAGCAGTTCTTC. Its protein product is CAWTPQSRGNEQFF.

This chain links TRBV19 with TRBJ2-7; D gene uncertain. CDR3 size: 14 residues. Germline lookup yields CDR1 LNHDA and CDR2 SQIVND (reference sequence). V lost 5 bases and J 7 bases, leaving 18 bases between the germline ends. The CDR3 loop reads CASSGHPVESEQYF. The CDR3 DNA is TGTGCCAGTAGTGGGCACCCGGTGGAATCGGAGCAGTACTTC. Variable domain in full (rest from reference TRBV19 and TRBJ2-7): DGGITQSPKYLFRKEGQNVTLSCEQNLNHDAMYWYRQDPGQGLRLIYYSQIVNDFQKGDIAEGYSVSREKKESFPLTVTSAQKNPTAFYLCASSGHPVESEQYFGPGTRLTVT.

The chain carries TRBV6-5 and TRBJ1-2; 7 bases agree with TRBD1. Germline CDR1 reads MNHEY; CDR2 reads SVGAGI. The CDR3 is made up of 15 amino acids. V lost 5 bases and J lost 1; bases outside the gene matches: 7. CDR3 DNA sequence: TGTGCCAGCAGTACCCGGGACAGTAATAACTATGGCTACACCTTC. It yields the protein CASSTRDSNNYGYTF.

This clone was counted a single time. The chain recombines TRBV6-1 with TRBJ1-2; D might be TRBD1 (6 bases). Trimming cost V 6 bases and J 4 bases, with 15 bases left between them. The CDR3 contains 14 residues. The germline gives CDR1 MNHNS, CDR2 SASEGT. As DNA, the CDR3 is TGTGCCAGCAGATCGGGTGGGACATCCTATGGCTACACCTTC. This sequence encodes CASRSGGTSYGYTF.

The J gene is TRBJ2-6, the V gene TRBV28, with 8 bases identical to TRBD2. CDR3 length: 16 amino acids. The germline V gene has CDR1 MDHEN and CDR2 SYDVKM. V gave up 5 bases and J gave up 0 bases; unmatched junction bases: 3. Written as DNA, the CDR3 is TGTGCCAGCAGTCCCGGGGGGGCCTCTGGGGCCAACGTCCTGACTTTC. This encodes CASSPGGASGANVLTF.

The rearrangement links TRBV27 to TRBJ2-7; 10 bases agree with TRBD1. CDR1 is MNHEY, CDR2 SMNVEV, per germline (reference sequence). The CDR3 runs to 15 residues. The V segment lost 4 bases and the J segment 0 bases; nucleotides outside the gene matches: 3. This chain's CDR3 is CASSYRDRGSYEQYF. The CDR3 DNA reads as TGTGCCAGCAGTTACCGGGACAGGGGCTCCTACGAGCAGTACTTC.

The gene calls are TRBV4-2 and TRBJ2-5; the match to TRBD2 covers 16 bases. CDR1 LGHNA and CDR2 YNFKEQ come from the germline V gene. The CDR3 covers 17 residues. Trimming cost V 1 base and J 3 bases; bases outside gene matches: 2. The CDR3 is CASSQGGTSGGEETQYF. In nucleotides, the CDR3 is TGTGCCAGCAGCCAAGGTGGGACTAGCGGGGGGGAAGAGACCCAGTACTTC.

V gene TRBV9 combines with J gene TRBJ1-6; 10 bases are a match to TRBD1. This CDR3 comprises 18 residues. CDR1 is SGDLS and CDR2 is YYNGEE in the germline V gene. J lost 1 base, V lost 5 bases, and 9 bases had no gene match. In DNA form, the CDR3 reads TGTGCCAGCAGTGCGGGACAGGGGAAATCATCCTATAATTCACCCCTCCACTTT. Amino acids: CASSAGQGKSSYNSPLHF.

The genes are TRBV7-9 and TRBJ1-6; no reliable D call. The germline CDR1 and CDR2 sequences are SEHNR and FQNEAQ (reference sequence). V lost 1 base, J lost 7 bases, and 11 bases lay in between. The CDR3 runs to 15 residues. In DNA, the CDR3 is TGTGCCAGCAGCTTAGTCGTAGGCGGCAATTCACCCCTCCACTTT. Its protein is CASSLVVGGNSPLHF.

The chain employs TRBV11-3 and TRBJ2-5, with 8 bases lining up with TRBD2. The CDR3 has 16 residues. The V segment lost 5 bases and the J segment 2 bases; nucleotides outside the gene matches: 10. Germline V lookup: CDR1 SGHNT, CDR2 YENEEA. In DNA form, the CDR3 reads TGTGCCAGCAGCCCCTTTCTTAGCGGGGATCAAGAGACCCAGTACTTC. Translation gives CASSPFLSGDQETQYF. Full variable domain (remainder filled in from reference TRBV11-3 and TRBJ2-5): EAGVVQSPRYKIIEKKQPVAFWCNPISGHNTLYWYLQNLGQGPELLIRYENEEAVDDSQLPKDRFSAERLKGVDSTLKIQPAELGDSAVYLCASSPFLSGDQETQYFGPGTRLLVL.